This T cell receptor beta chain was found in a study of radiotherapy plus CTLA-4 blockade in lung cancer. Study outcomes and limitations: In blood, tumor-derived TCR clones expanded after radiotherapy plus ipilimumab.

Generated by immunoSEQ multiplex PCR, the TCRdb table keeps only in-frame clones and is missing some. The sample contains around 70,000 clones, approximately 76% of which appear only once. J lost 6 bases, V lost 10 bases, and 11 bases had no gene match. This CDR3 is 13 amino acids long. Germline CDR1 and CDR2: MDHEN and SYDVKM. As to this clone: Its target is unknown.

This rearrangement joins TRBV28 to TRBJ2-7; 8 nucleotides agree with TRBD2. The sample in question was peripheral blood, obtained from a patient treated with radiotherapy plus ipilimumab. The origin of this receptor is a human donor with non-small cell lung cancer whose response to radiotherapy plus ipilimumab could not be evaluated. Some clones in this sample may be carry-over from other donors' samples. The CDR3 region is CATPGGAEGEQYF. For the CDR3, the DNA is TGTGCCACCCCGGGGGGGGCGGAAGGCGAGCAGTACTTC. Based on the CDR3 plus reference TRBV28 and TRBJ2-7, the full variable domain is DVKVTQSSRYLVKRTGEKVFLECVQDMDHENMFWYRQDPGLGLRLIYFSYDVKMKEKGDIPEGYSVSREKKERFSLILESASTNQTSMYLCATPGGAEGEQYFGPGTRLTVT.